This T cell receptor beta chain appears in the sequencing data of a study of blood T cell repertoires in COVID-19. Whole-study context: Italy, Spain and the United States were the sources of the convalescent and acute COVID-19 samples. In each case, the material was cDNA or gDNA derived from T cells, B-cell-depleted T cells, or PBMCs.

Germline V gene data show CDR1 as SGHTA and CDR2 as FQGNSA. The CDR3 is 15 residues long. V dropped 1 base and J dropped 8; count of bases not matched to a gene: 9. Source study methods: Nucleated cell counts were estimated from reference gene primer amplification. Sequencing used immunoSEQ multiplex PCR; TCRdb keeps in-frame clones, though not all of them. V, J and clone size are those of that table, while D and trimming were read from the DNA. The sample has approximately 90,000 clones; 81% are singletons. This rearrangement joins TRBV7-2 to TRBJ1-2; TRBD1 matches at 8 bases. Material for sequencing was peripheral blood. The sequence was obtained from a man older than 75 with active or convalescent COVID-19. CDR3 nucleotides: TGTGCCAGCAGCTTAGAACCCCAGGGGGCGCAGGGCTACACCTTC. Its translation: CASSLEPQGAQGYTF.